The source of this TCR beta chain is a study of neoadjuvant nivolumab and ipilimumab in lung cancer. The assay was immunoSEQ multiplex PCR, and TCRdb's table has in-frame clones only and misses some. The sample yields 30,000 to 45,000 clones, roughly nine tenths seen once. The CDR3 consists of 13 residues. The V gene's germline CDR1 is KGHSH and CDR2 LQKENI. Trimming pared 4 bases from V and 1 base from J, leaving 7 bases between. Study outcomes and limitations: Pathologic regression was not significantly tied to TCR clonality. Resected tumors had greater TCR richness and clonality than uninvolved lung.

This clone was counted a few times. Its antigen is as yet unknown. Here the sequenced sample was peripheral blood, taken before neoadjuvant nivolumab, alone or with ipilimumab. J is TRBJ1-1 and V is TRBV18; D gene uncertain. This receptor was taken from an adult with non-small cell lung cancer. The DNA of the CDR3 is TGTGCCAGCTCACGGACGGGGAACACTGAAGCTTTCTTT. This encodes CASSRTGNTEAFF.